The 12 T cell receptor beta chains below come from one sample, sequenced in a study of blood T cell repertoires in COVID-19. The table came from immunoSEQ multiplex PCR; TCRdb's copy has only in-frame clones and leaves some out. Seen here are approximately 250,000 clones, 84% observed once, and the top ten hold over 8.5%. The specimen was peripheral blood. The receptor set was obtained from a human donor in a cohort sampled during active COVID-19.

The sample holds a few counts of this clone. The chain is built from TRBV30 and TRBJ1-2; TRBD1 matches 8 bases. Losses at the gene ends were 5 bases for V and 4 bases for J; bases not matched to a gene: 18. Per germline, CDR1 GTSNPN and CDR2 SVGIG (reference sequence). There are 17 residues in the CDR3. This CDR3 is CAWGGRLGTGLAYGYTF. CDR3 DNA sequence: TGTGCCTGGGGGGGCCGTTTGGGGACAGGACTTGCCTATGGCTACACCTTC.

V is TRBV24-1 and J is TRBJ2-2, with no clear D. CDR1 and CDR2 from the germline V gene are KGHDR and SFDVKD. The CDR3 loop spans 13 amino acids. V lost 5 bases, J lost 3 bases, and 6 bases lay in between. CDR3 in DNA: TGTGCCACCAGTGGAGGCCACACCGGGGAGCTGTTTTTT. Translated, it gives CATSGGHTGELFF.

The chain uses TRBV29-1 and TRBJ2-5; the D gene is possibly TRBD1 (5 bases). V lost 7 bases, J lost 2 bases, and 14 bases lay in between. The CDR3 totals 13 residues. Per the germline V gene, CDR1 is SQVTM and CDR2 is ANQGSEA. The chain's CDR3 is CSAYPPGQETQYF. The CDR3 DNA reads as TGCAGCGCCTATCCTCCAGGGCAAGAGACCCAGTACTTC. The whole variable domain, remainder taken from reference TRBV29-1 and TRBJ2-5, is SAVISQKPSRDICQRGTSLTIQCQVDSQVTMMFWYRQQPGQSLTLIATANQGSEATYESGFVIDKFPISRPNLTFSTLTVSNMSPEDSSIYLCSAYPPGQETQYFGPGTRLLVL.

The chain recombines TRBV19 with TRBJ2-1, with TRBD2 matching 10 bases. V lost 3 bases, J lost 6 bases, and 5 bases stayed unmatched. Germline assignment: CDR1 LNHDA and CDR2 SQIVND (reference sequence). CDR3 length: 15 amino acids. The CDR3 coding sequence is TGTGCCAGTAGTATGCTAGCGGGGGCGCTCAATGAGCAGTTCTTC. Translation gives CASSMLAGALNEQFF.

The chain is built from TRBV27 and TRBJ2-3, with 10 positions matching TRBD2. CDR1 and CDR2 from the germline V gene are MNHEY and SMNVEV (reference sequence). After removal of 6 bases from V and 3 bases from J, the junction contained 3 bases not matched to a gene. The CDR3 is made up of 14 amino acids. The CDR3: CASRSSGRTDTQYF. The CDR3 nucleotides are TGTGCCAGCAGGTCTAGCGGGAGAACAGATACGCAGTATTTT.

This clone was observed a single time. V gene TRBV4-1 combines with J gene TRBJ1-3, with 10 bases identical to TRBD1. CDR1 MGHRA and CDR2 YSYEKL come from the germline V gene. The junction had 3 bases not matched to a gene; V was cut back by 0 bases and J by 1 base. This CDR3 contains 17 residues. The CDR3 DNA follows: TGCGCCAGCAGCCAAGACGACAGGGGGCATTCTGGAAACACCATATATTTT. Its protein product is CASSQDDRGHSGNTIYF.

This chain joins TRBV7-9 and TRBJ2-3, with 11 bases identical to TRBD2. The V segment lost 1 base and the J segment 0 bases; nucleotides outside the gene matches: 6. The CDR3 extends over 18 amino acids. The germline V gene has CDR1 SEHNR and CDR2 FQNEAQ (reference sequence). CDR3 amino acids: CASSLGASGRPSTDTQYF. In nucleotides, the CDR3 is TGTGCCAGCAGCTTAGGAGCTAGCGGGAGGCCTAGCACAGATACGCAGTATTTT.

J is TRBJ1-3 and V is TRBV18; possible D gene TRBD1, 5 bases. The V gene lost 3 bases and the J gene lost 2 bases, with 11 bases spanning the gap. The CDR3 is 15 residues long. Germline V CDR1 and CDR2: KGHSH, LQKENI. The CDR3 coding sequence is TGTGCCAGCTCACCCCGGGGGTTAGCTGGAAACACCATATATTTT. It is translated as CASSPRGLAGNTIYF.

This clone has only one observation. V gene TRBV5-1 combines with J gene TRBJ2-1, with a tentative D call TRBD1 (6 bases). Trimming shortened V by 0 bases and J by 6 bases, and 13 bases separated the two germline ends. The germline gives CDR1 SGHRS, CDR2 YFSETQ. This CDR3 spans 15 amino acids. The CDR3 DNA sequence: TGCGCCAGCAGCTTGGTCGCAGGGGCCCCCAATGAGCAGTTCTTC. As protein: CASSLVAGAPNEQFF.

The J gene is TRBJ1-5, the V gene TRBV5-3, with 9 bases matching TRBD1. TRBV5-3 is treated as an ORF (open reading frame) with a function not yet certain. The CDR3 length is 17 residues. V shed 1 base, J shed 6 bases, and the junction held 11 bases outside the gene matches. Here the CDR3 DNA reads TGTGCCAGAAGCTTGCCGACCGGGACAGGGTATTTTCAGCCCCAGCATTTT. Translation gives CARSLPTGTGYFQPQHF.

This clone was counted only a few times. The chain employs TRBV18 and TRBJ2-7; D possibly corresponds to TRBD2 (6 bases). Germline lookup yields CDR1 KGHSH and CDR2 LQKENI. The CDR3 runs 12 residues. Between the trimmed V and J ends, which lost 4 bases and 6 bases, there was a span of 10 bases. Here the CDR3 reads CASSLGLGEQYF. The CDR3 coding sequence is TGTGCCAGCTCACTGGGACTTGGCGAGCAGTACTTC.

The chain uses TRBV24-1 and TRBJ2-5; maybe TRBD1 (6 bases). The germline CDR1 and CDR2 sequences are KGHDR and SFDVKD. This CDR3 is 14 amino acids long. V was shortened by 3 bases and J by 4 bases, with 11 bases between the two germline ends. CDR3 in amino acids: CATSDPTGLETQYF. The CDR3, as DNA: TGTGCCACCAGTGATCCTACAGGGTTAGAGACCCAGTACTTC.